These T cell receptor beta chains were read from a single sample in a study of T cells in Graves' hyperthyroidism and ophthalmopathy. TCRdb processed the multiplex PCR reads anew with MiXCR; each CDR3 protein has one entry. The sample lists 350,000 to 450,000 distinct CDR3 sequences; around 15% were seen once. Sequenced sample: blood. The source of these receptors is a man aged 50-59 years with Graves' ophthalmopathy. Both conserved end residues are part of each CDR3. D genes are given only for firm matches. Size tells how often a clone was seen (once, few, many) or the class of an expanded clone, and some rows leave it out.

cdr3_length: 13; clone_size: many; j_call: TRBJ1-5; d_call: NA; v_call: TRBV6-4; cdr3_nt: TGTGCCAGCAGTGCCGATAGCAATCAGCCCCAGCATTTT; cdr3_aa: CASSADSNQPQHF
cdr3_length: 16; clone_size: many; j_call: TRBJ2-3; d_call: NA; v_call: TRBV9; cdr3_nt: TGTGCCAGCAGCGTTAGGTCCACCCCGGGAACAGATACGCAGTATTTT; cdr3_aa: CASSVRSTPGTDTQYF
cdr3_length: 16; clone_size: NA; j_call: TRBJ2-7; d_call: TRBD1; v_call: TRBV6-1; cdr3_nt: TGTGCCAGCAGTGAAAACTGGGACAGGGGCTCCTACGAGCAGTACTTC; cdr3_aa: CASSENWDRGSYEQYF
cdr3_length: 15; clone_size: many; j_call: TRBJ2-7; d_call: NA; v_call: TRBV6-1; cdr3_nt: TGTGCCAGCTCATCAGGGGCCTCTTGGAACTACGAGCAGTACTTC; cdr3_aa: CASSSGASWNYEQYF
cdr3_length: 20; clone_size: few; j_call: TRBJ2-6; d_call: TRBD2; v_call: TRBV27; cdr3_nt: TGTGCCAGCAGCCCCTCCGTCGGGAGGCTAAGCCCCTCTGGGGCCAACGTCCTGACTTTC; cdr3_aa: CASSPSVGRLSPSGANVLTF
cdr3_length: 16; clone_size: few; j_call: TRBJ1-3; d_call: NA; v_call: TRBV5-5; cdr3_nt: TGTGCCAGCAGCTTGTACGGCGGGCTGTCTGGAAACACCATATATTTT; cdr3_aa: CASSLYGGLSGNTIYF
cdr3_length: 13; clone_size: NA; j_call: TRBJ1-1; d_call: NA; v_call: TRBV4-1; cdr3_nt: TGCGCCAGCAGCGAGAAGGGGTTACACGACGCTTTCTTT; cdr3_aa: CASSEKGLHDAFF
cdr3_length: 19; clone_size: NA; j_call: TRBJ2-6; d_call: NA; v_call: TRBV7-8; cdr3_nt: TGTGCCAGCCACCAACAGGGCCACTTAATCCTCTCTGGGGCCAACGTCCTGACTTTC; cdr3_aa: CASHQQGHLILSGANVLTF
cdr3_length: 13; clone_size: NA; j_call: TRBJ1-1; d_call: NA; v_call: TRBV7-2; cdr3_nt: TGTGCCAGCAGCTTATATAGGTCTTCTGAAGCTTTCTTT; cdr3_aa: CASSLYRSSEAFF
cdr3_length: 10; clone_size: many; j_call: TRBJ2-7; d_call: NA; v_call: TRBV11-3; cdr3_nt: TGTGCCAGCGGGATGGCGGAGCAGTACTTC; cdr3_aa: CASGMAEQYF
cdr3_length: 13; clone_size: many; j_call: TRBJ2-7; d_call: NA; v_call: TRBV20-1; cdr3_nt: TGCAGTGCTAGAGTTAGCGGCTCCTACGAGCAGTACTTC; cdr3_aa: CSARVSGSYEQYF
cdr3_length: 15; clone_size: many; j_call: TRBJ2-1; d_call: NA; v_call: TRBV5-1; cdr3_nt: TGCGCCAGCAGCTCACAAGAGAGGAGATACAATGAGCAGTTCTTC; cdr3_aa: CASSSQERRYNEQFF
cdr3_length: 13; clone_size: many; j_call: TRBJ2-3; d_call: NA; v_call: TRBV7-9; cdr3_nt: TGTGCCAGCAGCACTCTCACCGAAGATACGCAGTATTTT; cdr3_aa: CASSTLTEDTQYF
cdr3_length: 18; clone_size: many; j_call: TRBJ2-3; d_call: NA; v_call: TRBV5-1; cdr3_nt: TGCGCCAGCAGCTTGGCCGGAGTTTCTGGGGATTACACAGATACGCAGTATTTT; cdr3_aa: CASSLAGVSGDYTDTQYF
cdr3_length: 16; clone_size: many; j_call: TRBJ1-5; d_call: TRBD1; v_call: TRBV25-1; cdr3_nt: TGTGCCAGCAGTGATCCTGGACAGGGTGGCAATCAGCCCCAGCATTTT; cdr3_aa: CASSDPGQGGNQPQHF
cdr3_length: 16; clone_size: many; j_call: TRBJ2-5; d_call: TRBD2; v_call: TRBV25-1; cdr3_nt: TGTGCCAGCAGTGAATATGCCGGGACTAACCAAGAGACCCAGTACTTC; cdr3_aa: CASSEYAGTNQETQYF
cdr3_length: 15; clone_size: many; j_call: TRBJ1-1; d_call: TRBD1; v_call: TRBV4-1; cdr3_nt: TGCGCCAGCAGGAGGACAGGAAACATGAACACTGAAGCTTTCTTT; cdr3_aa: CASRRTGNMNTEAFF
cdr3_length: 14; clone_size: NA; j_call: TRBJ2-2; d_call: TRBD2; v_call: TRBV3-1; cdr3_nt: TGTGCCAGCAGCCAAAGACCGGGGGGCGGGGAGCTGTTTTTT; cdr3_aa: CASSQRPGGGELFF
cdr3_length: 12; clone_size: few; j_call: TRBJ2-1; d_call: NA; v_call: TRBV20-1; cdr3_nt: TGCAGTGCTAGAAGTAGACTAGTTGAGCAGTTCTTC; cdr3_aa: CSARSRLVEQFF
cdr3_length: 14; clone_size: few; j_call: TRBJ1-3; d_call: NA; v_call: TRBV30; cdr3_nt: TGTGCCTGGAGGGGAACAGGGTGGAAAAACACCATATATTTT; cdr3_aa: CAWRGTGWKNTIYF
cdr3_length: 14; clone_size: many; j_call: TRBJ2-7; d_call: NA; v_call: TRBV9; cdr3_nt: TGTGCCAGCAGCGTAGGGGTTGATATCTACGAGCAGTACTTC; cdr3_aa: CASSVGVDIYEQYF
cdr3_length: 15; clone_size: NA; j_call: TRBJ2-2; d_call: NA; v_call: TRBV4-1; cdr3_nt: TGCGCCAGCAGCGTTGCGGAAACGAACACCGGGGAGCTGTTTTTT; cdr3_aa: CASSVAETNTGELFF
cdr3_length: 16; clone_size: few; j_call: TRBJ1-1; d_call: NA; v_call: TRBV12-3/TRBV12-4; cdr3_nt: TGTGCCAGATACCCCCTAGAGGCGGGGGGGGACACTGAAGCTTTCTTT; cdr3_aa: CARYPLEAGGDTEAFF
cdr3_length: 13; clone_size: many; j_call: TRBJ2-7; d_call: NA; v_call: TRBV5-1; cdr3_nt: TGCGCCAGCAGCGGCGCTTTGGGCTACGAGCAGTACTTC; cdr3_aa: CASSGALGYEQYF
cdr3_length: 13; clone_size: NA; j_call: TRBJ2-3; d_call: NA; v_call: TRBV9; cdr3_nt: TGTGCCAGCAGCGTAGTAGGGGAGGATACGCAGTATTTT; cdr3_aa: CASSVVGEDTQYF
cdr3_length: 15; clone_size: many; j_call: TRBJ1-1; d_call: NA; v_call: TRBV2; cdr3_nt: TGTGCCAGCAGTGGCGGTTCTAAGGTTCACACTGAAGCTTTCTTT; cdr3_aa: CASSGGSKVHTEAFF
cdr3_length: 15; clone_size: many; j_call: TRBJ2-2; d_call: TRBD2; v_call: TRBV2; cdr3_nt: TGTGCCAGCAAAGGACTAGCGCTAGACACCGGGGAGCTGTTTTTT; cdr3_aa: CASKGLALDTGELFF
cdr3_length: 12; clone_size: many; j_call: TRBJ2-1; d_call: NA; v_call: TRBV7-8; cdr3_nt: TGTGCCAGCAGCCCCTCGGTCGCCCAGAAGTTCTTC; cdr3_aa: CASSPSVAQKFF
cdr3_length: 15; clone_size: few; j_call: TRBJ2-7; d_call: NA; v_call: TRBV27; cdr3_nt: TGTGCCAGCAGCCCAGACAGGCGACTCACCTACGAGCAGTACTTC; cdr3_aa: CASSPDRRLTYEQYF
cdr3_length: 16; clone_size: few; j_call: TRBJ2-3; d_call: TRBD1; v_call: TRBV27; cdr3_nt: TGTGCCAGCAGATACTTCTCAGGGGGCGGATCAGATACGCAGTATTTT; cdr3_aa: CASRYFSGGGSDTQYF
cdr3_length: 14; clone_size: NA; j_call: TRBJ2-1; d_call: TRBD2; v_call: TRBV20-1; cdr3_nt: TGCAGTGCACCCGGGACTAGCGGAAACAATGAGCAGTTCTTC; cdr3_aa: CSAPGTSGNNEQFF
cdr3_length: 17; clone_size: NA; j_call: TRBJ2-4; d_call: NA; v_call: TRBV12-3/TRBV12-4; cdr3_nt: TGTGCCAGCAGTACCCAAGGGGCAGGAGGAGCCAAAAACATTCAGTACTTC; cdr3_aa: CASSTQGAGGAKNIQYF
cdr3_length: 14; clone_size: NA; j_call: TRBJ2-3; d_call: TRBD1; v_call: TRBV19; cdr3_nt: TGTGCCAGTAGTACCGGGACAGTCACAGATACGCAGTATTTT; cdr3_aa: CASSTGTVTDTQYF
cdr3_length: 17; clone_size: NA; j_call: TRBJ2-5; d_call: TRBD1; v_call: TRBV6-1; cdr3_nt: TGTGCCAGCAGGGTACCGACAGGGGGCGGGTTAGGAGAGACCCAGTACTTC; cdr3_aa: CASRVPTGGGLGETQYF
cdr3_length: 13; clone_size: many; j_call: TRBJ2-1; d_call: TRBD2; v_call: TRBV18; cdr3_nt: TGTGCCAGCTCACCCGGGACTAGCGGAGAGCAGTTCTTC; cdr3_aa: CASSPGTSGEQFF
cdr3_length: 15; clone_size: NA; j_call: TRBJ2-1; d_call: NA; v_call: TRBV19; cdr3_nt: TGTGCCAGTAGTATAGACCAATTTCGGTCCAATGAGCAGTTCTTC; cdr3_aa: CASSIDQFRSNEQFF
cdr3_length: 14; clone_size: NA; j_call: TRBJ2-1; d_call: TRBD2; v_call: TRBV6-1; cdr3_nt: TGTGCCAGCGGGAGGGTAAGCTCCTACAATGAGCAGTTCTTC; cdr3_aa: CASGRVSSYNEQFF
cdr3_length: 13; clone_size: few; j_call: TRBJ2-3; d_call: TRBD2; v_call: TRBV29-1; cdr3_nt: TGCAGCGTTAGCGGGAGGGCCACAGATACGCAGTATTTT; cdr3_aa: CSVSGRATDTQYF
cdr3_length: 15; clone_size: NA; j_call: TRBJ2-1; d_call: NA; v_call: TRBV10-3; cdr3_nt: TGTGCCATCAGTGAGACCGGGACGAGCTACAATGAGCAGTTCTTC; cdr3_aa: CAISETGTSYNEQFF
cdr3_length: 14; clone_size: NA; j_call: TRBJ1-1; d_call: TRBD1; v_call: TRBV20-1; cdr3_nt: TGCAGTGTACGGGACGGACAGGTGAACACTGAAGCTTTCTTT; cdr3_aa: CSVRDGQVNTEAFF
cdr3_length: 14; clone_size: once; j_call: TRBJ2-2; d_call: TRBD2; v_call: TRBV30; cdr3_nt: TGTGCCTGGAGGGGACTAGCGGACACCGGGGAGCTGTTTTTT; cdr3_aa: CAWRGLADTGELFF
cdr3_length: 16; clone_size: many; j_call: TRBJ2-7; d_call: TRBD2; v_call: TRBV20-1; cdr3_nt: TGCAGTGCTAGAGATATAAGGAGCGGGAGGGCCTACGAGCAGTACTTC; cdr3_aa: CSARDIRSGRAYEQYF
cdr3_length: 15; clone_size: many; j_call: TRBJ2-7; d_call: NA; v_call: TRBV3-1; cdr3_nt: TGTGCCAGCAGCCAGACCCGGGACTCTTTCTACGAGCAGTACTTC; cdr3_aa: CASSQTRDSFYEQYF
cdr3_length: 13; clone_size: NA; j_call: TRBJ2-6; d_call: NA; v_call: TRBV19; cdr3_nt: TGTGCCAGTAGTACCGGTGGGGCCAACGTCCTGACTTTC; cdr3_aa: CASSTGGANVLTF
cdr3_length: 15; clone_size: NA; j_call: TRBJ1-5; d_call: NA; v_call: TRBV19; cdr3_nt: TGTGCCAGTAGTACCGCTCGACGGGGCAATCAGCCCCAGCATTTT; cdr3_aa: CASSTARRGNQPQHF
cdr3_length: 15; clone_size: few; j_call: TRBJ2-1; d_call: TRBD2; v_call: TRBV2; cdr3_nt: TGTGCCAGCAGTGAATGGTTAGCGGGCGGGGTTGAGCAGTTCTTC; cdr3_aa: CASSEWLAGGVEQFF
cdr3_length: 15; clone_size: many; j_call: TRBJ2-1; d_call: TRBD2; v_call: TRBV3-1; cdr3_nt: TGTGCCAGCAGCCCCAGGGTGTCAGCGGGAGTAGAGCAGTTCTTC; cdr3_aa: CASSPRVSAGVEQFF
cdr3_length: 15; clone_size: NA; j_call: TRBJ1-1; d_call: NA; v_call: TRBV19; cdr3_nt: TGTGCCAGTAGTAAAGTGGCCAGGGTGGGCGCTGAAGCTTTCTTT; cdr3_aa: CASSKVARVGAEAFF
cdr3_length: 15; clone_size: many; j_call: TRBJ2-3; d_call: NA; v_call: TRBV20-1; cdr3_nt: TGCAGTGCTAGAAAGGCCAGCGGGAGCACAGATACGCAGTATTTT; cdr3_aa: CSARKASGSTDTQYF
cdr3_length: 19; clone_size: NA; j_call: TRBJ2-2; d_call: TRBD2; v_call: TRBV6-5; cdr3_nt: TGTGCCAGCAGTTACCTACCCCCCGGGACTAGCGGAAACACCGGGGAGCTGTTTTTT; cdr3_aa: CASSYLPPGTSGNTGELFF
cdr3_length: 13; clone_size: many; j_call: TRBJ1-2; d_call: NA; v_call: TRBV11-2; cdr3_nt: TGTGCCAGCAGCTACGGCAGCAACTATGGCTACACCTTC; cdr3_aa: CASSYGSNYGYTF
cdr3_length: 15; clone_size: many; j_call: TRBJ1-2; d_call: TRBD1; v_call: TRBV28; cdr3_nt: TGTGCCAGCATAGGGACAGGGGGAGTCGGAAGTGGCTACACCTTC; cdr3_aa: CASIGTGGVGSGYTF
cdr3_length: 11; clone_size: NA; j_call: TRBJ2-5; d_call: NA; v_call: TRBV29-1; cdr3_nt: TGCGGCGTAGCGGACAGCCAAACCCAGTACTTC; cdr3_aa: CGVADSQTQYF
cdr3_length: 14; clone_size: many; j_call: TRBJ2-2; d_call: NA; v_call: TRBV5-1; cdr3_nt: TGCGCCAGCAGCCCCAAACAGAACACCGGGGAGCTGTTTTTT; cdr3_aa: CASSPKQNTGELFF
cdr3_length: 13; clone_size: NA; j_call: TRBJ1-2; d_call: TRBD1; v_call: TRBV7-8; cdr3_nt: TGTGCCAGCAGCTCAGGGACAGCCCTTCCAGCCACCTTC; cdr3_aa: CASSSGTALPATF
cdr3_length: 13; clone_size: many; j_call: TRBJ2-5; d_call: NA; v_call: TRBV20-1; cdr3_nt: TGCAGTGCCGAGGAAGTTTTTCAAGAGACCCAGTACTTC; cdr3_aa: CSAEEVFQETQYF
cdr3_length: 13; clone_size: few; j_call: TRBJ1-5; d_call: NA; v_call: TRBV4-1; cdr3_nt: TGCGCCAGCAGCCATGACGGTTCTCAGCCCCAGCATTTT; cdr3_aa: CASSHDGSQPQHF
cdr3_length: 13; clone_size: many; j_call: TRBJ2-1; d_call: NA; v_call: TRBV11-1; cdr3_nt: TGTGCCAGCAGCCCAAGGTGGGCCAATGAGCAGTTCTTC; cdr3_aa: CASSPRWANEQFF
cdr3_length: 14; clone_size: many; j_call: TRBJ2-3; d_call: NA; v_call: TRBV9; cdr3_nt: TGTGCCAGCAGCGTAGCACCTAGCACAGATACGCAGTATTTT; cdr3_aa: CASSVAPSTDTQYF
cdr3_length: 13; clone_size: many; j_call: TRBJ1-1; d_call: NA; v_call: TRBV2; cdr3_nt: TGTGCCAGCAGTGAAGACCCGAACACTGAAGCTTTCTTT; cdr3_aa: CASSEDPNTEAFF